The sequence of this T cell receptor (beta chain) was determined in a study of OX40 agonist ivuxolimab in advanced cancers. At the level of the study: Dose-escalation patients' cancers were hepatocellular carcinoma, melanoma, renal cell or head and neck cancer. Study outcomes and limitations: On average, CD8+ T cells had more expanded clones than CD4+. By week 6 at 0.1 to 3.0 mg/kg, blood CD4+ and CD8+ T cells had expanded clonally.

Sequenced by immunoSEQ multiplex PCR; TCRdb stores in-frame clones only, minus some. Of about 48,000 clones listed, just under 90% were seen once; the top ten hold over 9%. The length of the CDR3 is 16 residues. CDR1 is LNHDA, CDR2 SQIVND, per germline (reference sequence). V lost 8 bases and J 4 bases, leaving 23 bases between the germline ends. As concerns this clone: Its antigen is not known.

The chain links TRBV19 to TRBJ1-2; perhaps TRBD1 as D (6 bases). The TCR comes from an adult with an advanced solid tumor such as melanoma, head and neck, liver or kidney cancer. The source was CD4+ or CD8+ T cells sorted from blood, collected in a trial of the OX40 agonist ivuxolimab. For the CDR3, the DNA is TGTGCCAGTTGGGGGCCCTACGACCCAGCGAGCTATGGCTACACCTTC. Amino acid sequence: CASWGPYDPASYGYTF.